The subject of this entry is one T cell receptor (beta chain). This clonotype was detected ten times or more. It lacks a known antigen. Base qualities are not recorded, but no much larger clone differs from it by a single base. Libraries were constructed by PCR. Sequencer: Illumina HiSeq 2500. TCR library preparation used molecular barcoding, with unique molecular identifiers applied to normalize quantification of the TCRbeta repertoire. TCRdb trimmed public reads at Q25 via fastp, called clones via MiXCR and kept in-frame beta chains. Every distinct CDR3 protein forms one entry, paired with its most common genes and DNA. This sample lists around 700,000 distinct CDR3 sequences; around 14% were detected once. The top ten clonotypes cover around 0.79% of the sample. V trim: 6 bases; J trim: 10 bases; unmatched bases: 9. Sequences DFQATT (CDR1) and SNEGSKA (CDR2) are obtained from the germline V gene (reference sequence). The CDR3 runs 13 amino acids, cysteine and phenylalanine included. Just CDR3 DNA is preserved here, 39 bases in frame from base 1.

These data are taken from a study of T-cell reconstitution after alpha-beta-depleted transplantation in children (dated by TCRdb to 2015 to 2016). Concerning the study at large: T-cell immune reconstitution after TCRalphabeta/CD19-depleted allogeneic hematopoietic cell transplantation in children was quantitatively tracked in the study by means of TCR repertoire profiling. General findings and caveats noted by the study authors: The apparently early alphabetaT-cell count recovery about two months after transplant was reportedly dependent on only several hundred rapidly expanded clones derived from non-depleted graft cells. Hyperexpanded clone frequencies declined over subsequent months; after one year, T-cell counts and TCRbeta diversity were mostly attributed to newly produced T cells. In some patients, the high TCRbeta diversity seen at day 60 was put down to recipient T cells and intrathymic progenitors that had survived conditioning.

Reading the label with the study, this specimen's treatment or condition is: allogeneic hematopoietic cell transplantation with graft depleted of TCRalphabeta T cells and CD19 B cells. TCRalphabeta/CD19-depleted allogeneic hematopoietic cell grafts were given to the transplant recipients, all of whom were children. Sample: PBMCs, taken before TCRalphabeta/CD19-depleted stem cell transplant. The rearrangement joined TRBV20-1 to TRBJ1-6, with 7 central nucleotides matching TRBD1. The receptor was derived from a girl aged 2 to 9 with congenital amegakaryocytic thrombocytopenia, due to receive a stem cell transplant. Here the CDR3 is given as CSALDRVGSPLHF. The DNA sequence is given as TGCAGTGCCTTAGACAGGGTGGGATCACCCCTCCACTTT.